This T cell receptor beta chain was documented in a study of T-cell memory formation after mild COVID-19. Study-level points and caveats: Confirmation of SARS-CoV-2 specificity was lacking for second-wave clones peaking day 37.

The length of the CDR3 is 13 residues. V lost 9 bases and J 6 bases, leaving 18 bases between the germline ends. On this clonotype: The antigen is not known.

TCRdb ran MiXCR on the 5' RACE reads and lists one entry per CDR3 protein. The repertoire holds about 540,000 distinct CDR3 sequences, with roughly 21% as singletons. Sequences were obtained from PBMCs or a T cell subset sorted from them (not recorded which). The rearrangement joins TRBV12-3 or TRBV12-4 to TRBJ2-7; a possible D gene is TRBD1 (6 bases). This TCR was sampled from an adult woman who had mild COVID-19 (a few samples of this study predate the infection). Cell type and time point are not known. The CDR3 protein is CARPVTGTTEQYF. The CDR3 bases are TGTGCCAGACCGGTTACAGGGACGACCGAGCAGTACTTC.